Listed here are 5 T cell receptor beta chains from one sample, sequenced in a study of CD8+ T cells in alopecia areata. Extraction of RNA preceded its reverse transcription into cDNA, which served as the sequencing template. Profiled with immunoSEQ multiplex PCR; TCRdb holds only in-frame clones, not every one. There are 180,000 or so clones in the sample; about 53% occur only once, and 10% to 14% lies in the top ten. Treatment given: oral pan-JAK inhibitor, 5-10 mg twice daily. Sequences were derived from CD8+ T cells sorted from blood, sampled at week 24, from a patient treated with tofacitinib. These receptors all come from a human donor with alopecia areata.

The CDR3 is CASSLSSRAYSGANVLTF. Written as DNA, the CDR3 is TGCGCCAGCAGCCTGTCCTCAAGAGCCTACTCTGGGGCCAACGTCCTGACTTTC. The gene calls are TRBV5-1 and TRBJ2-6; D is undetermined. V was cut by 4 bases and J by 0 bases, with 17 bases left in between. This CDR3 region has 18 residues. Germline CDR1 reads SGHRS; CDR2 reads YFSETQ.

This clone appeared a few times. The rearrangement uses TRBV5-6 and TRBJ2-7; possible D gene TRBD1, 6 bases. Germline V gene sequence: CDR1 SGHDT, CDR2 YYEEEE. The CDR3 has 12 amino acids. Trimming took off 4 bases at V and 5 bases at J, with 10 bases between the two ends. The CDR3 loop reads CASSGNRDEQYF. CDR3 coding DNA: TGTGCCAGCAGCGGGAACAGGGACGAGCAGTACTTC. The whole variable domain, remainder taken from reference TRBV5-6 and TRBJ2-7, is DAGVTQSPTHLIKTRGQQVTLRCSPKSGHDTVSWYQQALGQGPQFIFQYYEEEERQRGNFPDRFSGHQFPNYSSELNVNALLLGDSALYLCASSGNRDEQYFGPGTRLTVT.

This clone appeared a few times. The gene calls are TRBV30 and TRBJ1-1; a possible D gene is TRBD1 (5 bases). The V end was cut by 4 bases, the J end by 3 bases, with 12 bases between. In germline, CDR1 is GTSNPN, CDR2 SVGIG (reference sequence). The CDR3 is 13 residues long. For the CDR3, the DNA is TGTGCCTGGATTCAGGGAGGCGACACTGAAGCTTTCTTT. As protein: CAWIQGGDTEAFF.

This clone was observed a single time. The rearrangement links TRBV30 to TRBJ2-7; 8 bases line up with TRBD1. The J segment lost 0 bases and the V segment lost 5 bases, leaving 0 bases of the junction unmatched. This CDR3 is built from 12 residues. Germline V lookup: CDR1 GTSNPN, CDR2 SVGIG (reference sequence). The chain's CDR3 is CAWGQGSYEQYF. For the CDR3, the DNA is TGTGCCTGGGGACAGGGCTCCTACGAGCAGTACTTC.

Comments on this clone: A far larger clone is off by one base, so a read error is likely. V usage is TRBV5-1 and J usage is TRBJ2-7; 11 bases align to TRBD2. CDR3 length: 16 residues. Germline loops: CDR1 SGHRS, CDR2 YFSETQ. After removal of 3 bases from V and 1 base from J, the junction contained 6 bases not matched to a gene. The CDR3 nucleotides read TGCGCCAGCAGCTGGGGGGGGACTAGCGGATCCTACGAGCAGTACTTC. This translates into CASSWGGTSGSYEQYF.